This T cell receptor beta chain was identified in a study of T cells in Graves' hyperthyroidism and ophthalmopathy. It was uncontrolled infection, other autoimmune disease, pregnancy or lactation that excluded patients. The V gene's germline CDR1 is MDHEN and CDR2 SYDVKM. The V end was cut by 4 bases, the J end by 4 bases, with 14 bases between. The length of the CDR3 is 15 residues. From RNA transcripts, TCR beta CDR3 regions were amplified. HTBI primers were used for first-round RT-PCR of the TCR CDR3. TCRdb independently ran MiXCR on the multiplex PCR reads; one entry per CDR3 protein. The sample holds about 500,000 distinct CDR3 sequences; roughly a sixth are singletons and the top ten take about 29%. Findings of the study overall: The model anticipated ophthalmopathy a median around 6 months pre-onset.

This clonotype was seen many times. Its target is unknown. Sequencing was done on a sample of blood. The chain couples TRBV28 to TRBJ2-1; tentatively, D is TRBD2 (6 bases). The sequence was obtained from a woman younger than 45 with Graves' ophthalmopathy. The CDR3 reads CASSSGLETYNEQFF. The CDR3 nucleotides are TGTGCCAGCAGTTCGGGACTCGAGACGTACAATGAGCAGTTCTTC.